This T cell receptor beta chain was found in a study of shared clonotypes between healthy human individuals. The study, taken as a whole, reports: Non-shared clonotypes showed lower generation probabilities than clonotypes common to all four donors. Generally, naive subsets (rather than memory subsets) showed larger estimated richness.

This clone was seen just once. The antigen is not known. In the original processing: Sequence data from immunoSEQ were junction-only and lacked quality scores; consequently, filtering differed. Repertoires were generated with immunoSEQ multiplex PCR, while TCRdb's copy carries only in-frame clones and drops some. The D gene and trimming were derived from the DNA, and the V and J assignments and clone size from that table. Seen here are about 1.5 million clones, approximately 96% observed once, and the top ten hold about 1.2%. The V end was cut by 10 bases, the J end by 4 bases, with 20 bases between. The CDR3 runs to 15 residues. The germline V gene encodes CDR1 MDHEN and CDR2 SYDVKM.

The source material was naive CD4+ T cells sorted from blood. Subset of the sample: CD45RA+ positively selected. The gene calls are TRBV28 and TRBJ1-3; D is possibly TRBD1 (6 bases). This clonotype was sampled from a man aged 30 to 45 in good health. The CDR3 here is CATITIGQGGNTIYF. CDR3 bases: TGTGCCACCATTACTATTGGGCAGGGGGGAAACACCATATATTTT.